A single sample is the source of the 5 T cell receptor beta chains below, sequenced in a study of response to subunit inactivated influenza vaccine. TCRdb fed the RT-PCR reads into MiXCR, producing one record per CDR3 protein. Counted here are about 480,000 distinct CDR3 sequences, about a tenth occurring once; the ten biggest clones make up 10% to 15%. The sample here was PBMCs from blood, taken 40 to 50 days after vaccination. The source of these receptors is a man in his forties or fifties who received an inactivated influenza vaccine.

A few counts support this clonotype. The chain carries TRBV7-8 and TRBJ2-3; TRBD2 aligns across 15 bases. This CDR3 region has 17 residues. The junction had 3 bases not matched to a gene; V was cut back by 3 bases and J by 2 bases. Germline CDR1 and CDR2: SGHVS and FQNEAQ. CDR3 in amino acids: CASSFGLAGGFTDTQYF. CDR3 sequence (DNA): TGTGCCAGCAGCTTCGGACTAGCGGGAGGGTTCACAGATACGCAGTATTTT.

This clonotype appeared once. J is TRBJ2-7 and V is TRBV28; D may be TRBD1 or TRBD2 (6 bases each). Germline CDR1 reads MDHEN; CDR2 reads SYDVKM. The CDR3 covers 15 residues. The V and J ends lost 2 bases and 3 bases respectively, with 14 bases between them. DNA for the CDR3: TGTGCCAGCAGTTTAGCGGGACAAAGGTACTACGAGCAGTACTTC. It translates to CASSLAGQRYYEQYF.

This clonotype was seen ten or more times. The chain carries TRBV6-2 or TRBV6-3 and TRBJ2-1, with D possibly TRBD2 on 5 matching bases. Germline lookup yields CDR1 MNHEY and CDR2 SVGEGT. V was trimmed by 5 bases and J by 5 bases, leaving 13 bases between them. This CDR3 region has 14 residues. This chain's CDR3 is CASSDYSHHNEQFF. The CDR3 coding sequence is TGTGCCAGCAGTGACTACTCGCACCACAATGAGCAGTTCTTC.

This clonotype occurred a few times. CDR3 residues: CASALTGSSYGYTF. CDR3 in DNA: TGTGCTAGTGCCCTCACAGGGTCGAGCTATGGCTACACCTTC. The chain joins TRBV12-5 to TRBJ1-2; perhaps TRBD1 as D (6 bases). The CDR3 extends over 14 amino acids. Deletions cut 7 bases from V and 4 bases from J, with 16 bases between. In germline, CDR1 is LGHNT, CDR2 FRNRAP.

This clonotype was counted between two and nine times. CDR3 sequence (DNA): TGTGCCAGCAGCGGACCCGTGTGGGGGGGTAATTCACCCCTCCACTTT. Translation gives CASSGPVWGGNSPLHF. The rearrangement links TRBV7-9 to TRBJ1-6; TRBD1 might be the D (5 bases). From germline, CDR1 is SEHNR and CDR2 FQNEAQ (reference sequence). V was cut by 5 bases and J by 6 bases, with 17 bases left in between. The CDR3 is 16 amino acids.